This T cell receptor beta chain appears in the sequencing data of a study of shared clonotypes between healthy human individuals. Across the study: There were three CD4 naive, three CD4 memory, two CD8 naive and one CD8 memory plates per donor. Overall study results and limits: What naive subsets generally showed was a larger estimated richness than memory subsets showed. Some clonotypes were shared by all four sorted-subset donors, while others were not shared. The non-shared ones had lower generation probabilities than the shared ones.

Using immunoSEQ multiplex PCR, the repertoire was profiled, and TCRdb retains in-frame clones only, with some absent. The sample gives about 340,000 clones, more than 60% of which show up once; 8.5% to 12% is in the top ten. V was clipped by 0 bases and J by 7 bases, with 11 bases between them. CDR1 is SGDLS and CDR2 is YYNGEE in the germline V gene. The CDR3 runs 14 residues. This clone has just a few counts. Its target is not known. Sequencing was done on a sample of memory CD4+ T cells sorted from blood. As for subset: CD45RA-negative fraction. The gene calls are TRBV9 and TRBJ2-1, with a weak D call TRBD2 (6 bases). This receptor was identified in a man aged 25 to 45 in good health. The CDR3 here is CASSVGGVWNEQFF. CDR3 coding DNA: TGTGCCAGCAGCGTAGGGGGGGTTTGGAATGAGCAGTTCTTC.